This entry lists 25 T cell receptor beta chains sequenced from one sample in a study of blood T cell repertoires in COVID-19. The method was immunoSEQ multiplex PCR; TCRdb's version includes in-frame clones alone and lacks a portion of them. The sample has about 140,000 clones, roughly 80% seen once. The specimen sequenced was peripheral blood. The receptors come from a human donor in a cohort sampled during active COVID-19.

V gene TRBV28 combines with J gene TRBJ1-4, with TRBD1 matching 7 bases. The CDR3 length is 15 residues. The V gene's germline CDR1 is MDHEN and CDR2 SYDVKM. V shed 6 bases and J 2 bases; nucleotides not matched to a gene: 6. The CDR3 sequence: CASSSGTVTNEKLFF. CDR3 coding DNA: TGTGCCAGCAGCTCAGGGACAGTCACTAATGAAAAACTGTTTTTT. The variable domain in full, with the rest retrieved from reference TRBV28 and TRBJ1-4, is DVKVTQSSRYLVKRTGEKVFLECVQDMDHENMFWYRQDPGLGLRLIYFSYDVKMKEKGDIPEGYSVSREKKERFSLILESASTNQTSMYLCASSSGTVTNEKLFFGSGTQLSVL.

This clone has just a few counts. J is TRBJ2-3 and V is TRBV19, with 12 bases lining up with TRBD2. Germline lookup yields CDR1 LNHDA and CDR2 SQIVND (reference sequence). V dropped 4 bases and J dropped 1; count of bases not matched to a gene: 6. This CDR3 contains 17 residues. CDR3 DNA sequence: TGTGCCAGTAGTAGAGATGGACTAGCGGGACGCACAGATACGCAGTATTTT. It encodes CASSRDGLAGRTDTQYF.

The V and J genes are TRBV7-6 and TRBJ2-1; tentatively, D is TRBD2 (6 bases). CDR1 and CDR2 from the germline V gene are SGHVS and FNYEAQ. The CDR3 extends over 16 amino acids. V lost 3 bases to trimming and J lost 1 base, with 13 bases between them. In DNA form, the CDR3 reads TGTGCCAGCAGCTTGGGACTTCCCGGGTCCTACAATGAGCAGTTCTTC. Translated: CASSLGLPGSYNEQFF. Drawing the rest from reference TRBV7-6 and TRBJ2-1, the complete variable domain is GAGVSQSPRYKVTKRGQDVALRCDPISGHVSLYWYRQALGQGPEFLTYFNYEAQQDKSGLPNDRFSAERPEGSISTLTIQRTEQRDSAMYRCASSLGLPGSYNEQFFGPGTRLTVL.

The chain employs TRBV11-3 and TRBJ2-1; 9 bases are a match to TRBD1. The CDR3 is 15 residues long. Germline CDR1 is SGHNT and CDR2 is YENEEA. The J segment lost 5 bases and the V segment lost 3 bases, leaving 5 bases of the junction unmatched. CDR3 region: CASSFQDRGHNEQFF. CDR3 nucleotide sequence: TGTGCCAGCAGCTTCCAGGACAGGGGCCACAATGAGCAGTTCTTC.

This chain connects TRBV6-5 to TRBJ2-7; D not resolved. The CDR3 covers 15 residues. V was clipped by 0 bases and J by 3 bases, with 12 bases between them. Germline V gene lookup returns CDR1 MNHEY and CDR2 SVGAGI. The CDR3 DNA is TGTGCCAGCAGTTACTCGAGAAGCCAAAACTACGAGCAGTACTTC. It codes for CASSYSRSQNYEQYF.

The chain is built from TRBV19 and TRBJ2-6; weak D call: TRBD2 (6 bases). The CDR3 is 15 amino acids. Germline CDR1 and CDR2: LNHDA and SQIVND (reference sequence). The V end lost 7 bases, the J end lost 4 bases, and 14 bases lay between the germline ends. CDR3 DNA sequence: TGTGCCAGTATCTCGGCGGGGTCCGGGGCCAACGTCCTGACTTTC. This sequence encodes CASISAGSGANVLTF.

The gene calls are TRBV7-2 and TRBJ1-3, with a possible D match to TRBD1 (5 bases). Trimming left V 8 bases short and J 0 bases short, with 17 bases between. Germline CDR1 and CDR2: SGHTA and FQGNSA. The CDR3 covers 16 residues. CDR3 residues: CASAGESANSGNTIYF. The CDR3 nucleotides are TGTGCCAGCGCGGGGGAGTCAGCCAACTCTGGAAACACCATATATTTT.

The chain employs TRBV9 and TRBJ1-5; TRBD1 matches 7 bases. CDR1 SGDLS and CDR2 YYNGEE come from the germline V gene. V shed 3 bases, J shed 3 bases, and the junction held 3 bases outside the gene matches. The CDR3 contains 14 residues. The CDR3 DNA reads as TGTGCCAGCAGCGGGACAGGCGTCAATCAGCCCCAGCATTTT. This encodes CASSGTGVNQPQHF.

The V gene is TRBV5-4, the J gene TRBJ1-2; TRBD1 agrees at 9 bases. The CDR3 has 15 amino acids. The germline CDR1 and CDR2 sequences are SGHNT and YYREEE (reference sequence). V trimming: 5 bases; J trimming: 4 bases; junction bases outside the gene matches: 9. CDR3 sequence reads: CASSSRDRAGYGYTF. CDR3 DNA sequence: TGTGCCAGCAGTTCTCGGGACAGGGCAGGCTATGGCTACACCTTC.

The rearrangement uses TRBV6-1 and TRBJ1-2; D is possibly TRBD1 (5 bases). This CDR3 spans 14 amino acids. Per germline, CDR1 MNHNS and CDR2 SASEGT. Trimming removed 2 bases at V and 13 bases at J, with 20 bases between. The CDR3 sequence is CASSERGFQGAGTF. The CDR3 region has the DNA TGTGCCAGCAGTGAAAGAGGGTTCCAGGGAGCGGGCACCTTC.

The DNA for the CDR3 is TGTGCCAGCAGGAGGTTCGGGAAGGGAGATTATGGCTACACCTTC. The encoded protein is CASRRFGKGDYGYTF. V usage is TRBV5-4 and J usage is TRBJ1-2, with D hard to call. V shed 5 bases and J shed 5 bases, with 19 bases lying between them. The CDR3 sequence is 15 residues long. Germline-derived CDR1 and CDR2 are SGHNT and YYREEE (reference sequence).

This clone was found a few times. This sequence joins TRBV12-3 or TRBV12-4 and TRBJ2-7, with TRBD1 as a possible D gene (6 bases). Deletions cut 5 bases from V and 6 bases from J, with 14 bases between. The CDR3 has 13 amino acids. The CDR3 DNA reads TGTGCCAGCAGTACCAGAGGGGGTCTCGAGCAGTACTTC. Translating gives CASSTRGGLEQYF.

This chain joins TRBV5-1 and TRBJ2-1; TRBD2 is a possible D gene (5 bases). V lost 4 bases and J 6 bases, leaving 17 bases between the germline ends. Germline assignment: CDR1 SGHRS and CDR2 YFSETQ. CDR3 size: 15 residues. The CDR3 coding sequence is TGCGCCAGCAGCCAGGCCCTTGGCCGGGGCAATGAGCAGTTCTTC. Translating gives CASSQALGRGNEQFF.

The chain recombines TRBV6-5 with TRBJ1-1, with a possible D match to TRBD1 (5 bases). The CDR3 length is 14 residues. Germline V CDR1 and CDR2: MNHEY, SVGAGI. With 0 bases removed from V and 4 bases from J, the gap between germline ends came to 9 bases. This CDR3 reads CASSYSPQGTEAFF. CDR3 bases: TGTGCCAGCAGTTACTCTCCGCAGGGCACTGAAGCTTTCTTT.

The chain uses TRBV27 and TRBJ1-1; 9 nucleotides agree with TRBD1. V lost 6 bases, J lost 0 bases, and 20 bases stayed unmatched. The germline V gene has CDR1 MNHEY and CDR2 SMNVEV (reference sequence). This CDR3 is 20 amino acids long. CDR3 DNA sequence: TGTGCCAGCAGCCCTCGGACAGGGGTGTCAGAACTCTTAATGAACACTGAAGCTTTCTTT. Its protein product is CASSPRTGVSELLMNTEAFF.

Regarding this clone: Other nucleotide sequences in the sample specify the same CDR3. This chain's CDR3 is CASSYSRSSYNSPLHF. The DNA for the CDR3 is TGTGCCAGCAGTTACTCGCGTAGCTCCTATAATTCACCCCTCCACTTT. This chain links TRBV6-5 with TRBJ1-6; D is undetermined. The CDR3 is 16 residues long. CDR1 is MNHEY, CDR2 SVGAGI, per germline. Trimming took 0 bases from V and 0 from J, leaving 6 bases between them.

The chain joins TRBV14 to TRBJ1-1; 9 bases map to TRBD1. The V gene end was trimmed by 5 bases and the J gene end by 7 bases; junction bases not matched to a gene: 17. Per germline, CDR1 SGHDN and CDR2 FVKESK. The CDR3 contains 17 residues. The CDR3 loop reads CASSSKAGQGLYREAFF. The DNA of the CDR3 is TGTGCCAGCAGCTCGAAGGCGGGACAGGGTCTCTACCGTGAAGCTTTCTTT.

CDR3 bases: TGTGCCATCACCCCGGACAGGGGGGTATACGGAAACACCATATATTTT. Its protein is CAITPDRGVYGNTIYF. The chain uses TRBV10-3 and TRBJ1-3, with TRBD1 matching 10 bases. J was trimmed by 4 bases and V by 7 bases; bases with no gene match: 10. CDR1 is ENHRY, CDR2 SYGVKD, per germline. There are 16 residues in the CDR3.

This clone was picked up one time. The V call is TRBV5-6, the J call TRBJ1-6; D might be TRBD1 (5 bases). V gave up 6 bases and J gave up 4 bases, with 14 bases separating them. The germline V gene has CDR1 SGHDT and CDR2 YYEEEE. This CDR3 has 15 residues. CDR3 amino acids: CASTLIDRYNSPLHF. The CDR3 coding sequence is TGTGCCAGCACTCTCATCGACAGATATAATTCACCCCTCCACTTT.

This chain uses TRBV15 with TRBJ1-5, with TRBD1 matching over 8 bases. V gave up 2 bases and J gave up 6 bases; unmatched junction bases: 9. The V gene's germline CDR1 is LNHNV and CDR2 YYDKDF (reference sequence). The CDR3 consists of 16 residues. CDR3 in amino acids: CATSRPWQGAGQPQHF. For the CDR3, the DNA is TGTGCCACCAGCAGACCATGGCAGGGGGCTGGTCAGCCCCAGCATTTT.

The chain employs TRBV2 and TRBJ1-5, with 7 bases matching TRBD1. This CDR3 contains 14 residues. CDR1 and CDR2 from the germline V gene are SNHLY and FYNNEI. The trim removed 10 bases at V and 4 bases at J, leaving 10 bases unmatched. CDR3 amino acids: CATGGGMGNQPQHF. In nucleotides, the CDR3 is TGTGCCACCGGAGGGGGCATGGGAAATCAGCCCCAGCATTTT.

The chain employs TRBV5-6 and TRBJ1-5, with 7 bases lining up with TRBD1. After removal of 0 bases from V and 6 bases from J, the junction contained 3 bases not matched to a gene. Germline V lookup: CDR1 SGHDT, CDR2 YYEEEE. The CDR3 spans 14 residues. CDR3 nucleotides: TGTGCCAGCAGCTTGGCTCAGGGGGGTCAGCCCCAGCATTTT. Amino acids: CASSLAQGGQPQHF.

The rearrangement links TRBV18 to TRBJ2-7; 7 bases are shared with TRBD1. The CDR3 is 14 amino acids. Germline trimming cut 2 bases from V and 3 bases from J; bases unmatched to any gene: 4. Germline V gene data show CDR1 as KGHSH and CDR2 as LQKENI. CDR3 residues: CASSPNRGYYEQYF. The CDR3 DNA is TGTGCCAGCTCACCAAACAGGGGATACTACGAGCAGTACTTC.

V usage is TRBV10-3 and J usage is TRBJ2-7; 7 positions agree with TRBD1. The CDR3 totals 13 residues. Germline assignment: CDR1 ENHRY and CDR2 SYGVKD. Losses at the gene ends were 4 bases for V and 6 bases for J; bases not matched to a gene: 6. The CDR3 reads CAISADRAAEQYF. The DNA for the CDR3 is TGTGCCATCAGTGCTGACAGGGCGGCCGAGCAGTACTTC.

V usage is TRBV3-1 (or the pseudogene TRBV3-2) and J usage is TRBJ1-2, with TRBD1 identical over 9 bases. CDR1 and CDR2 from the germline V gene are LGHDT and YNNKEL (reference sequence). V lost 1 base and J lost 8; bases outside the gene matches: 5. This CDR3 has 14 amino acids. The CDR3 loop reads CASSQGGQGGGYTF. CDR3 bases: TGTGCCAGCAGCCAAGGGGGACAGGGAGGGGGCTACACCTTC.